This entry lists 21 T cell receptor beta chains sequenced from one sample in a study of OX40 agonist ivuxolimab in advanced cancers. Sequencing was performed with immunoSEQ multiplex PCR; in TCRdb, only in-frame clones are kept and a portion is missing. The table includes tens of thousands of clones, around nine tenths detected once. Here the sequenced sample was CD4+ or CD8+ T cells sorted from blood, taken in a trial of the OX40 agonist ivuxolimab. Receptors were obtained from an adult with an advanced solid tumor such as melanoma, head and neck, liver or kidney cancer.

V gene TRBV5-1 combines with J gene TRBJ2-1; D is unresolved. Per the germline V gene, CDR1 is SGHRS and CDR2 is YFSETQ. The CDR3 contains 11 residues. V was trimmed by 4 bases and J by 6 bases, leaving 5 bases between them. CDR3 protein: CASSHVNEQFF. CDR3 nucleotide sequence: TGCGCCAGCAGCCACGTCAATGAGCAGTTCTTC.

This chain connects TRBV28 to TRBJ2-5, with TRBD1 identical over 10 bases. Per the germline V gene, CDR1 is MDHEN and CDR2 is SYDVKM. The CDR3 covers 15 residues. V shed 7 bases and J 4 bases; nucleotides not matched to a gene: 9. CDR3 residues: CASTGQGRGGETQYF. The CDR3 DNA follows: TGTGCCAGCACGGGACAGGGGCGTGGGGGAGAGACCCAGTACTTC.

The chain is built from TRBV5-1 and TRBJ1-1; no clear D. The V end lost 0 bases, the J end lost 1 base, and 10 bases lay between the germline ends. Germline assignment: CDR1 SGHRS and CDR2 YFSETQ. The CDR3 covers 15 residues. CDR3 protein: CASSLVLTKNTEAFF. DNA for the CDR3: TGCGCCAGCAGCTTGGTTCTTACAAAGAACACTGAAGCTTTCTTT.

The chain is built from TRBV27 and TRBJ2-1, with 13 bases matching TRBD2. Germline assignment: CDR1 MNHEY and CDR2 SMNVEV (reference sequence). The V and J ends lost 4 bases and 7 bases, in that order; junction bases with no gene match: 7. This CDR3 region has 16 residues. For the CDR3, the DNA is TGTGCCAGCAGTTCCAGACTAGCGGGGGGTAGGAATGAGCAGTTCTTC. This translates into CASSSRLAGGRNEQFF.

The J gene is TRBJ1-2, the V gene TRBV5-5; 8 bases fit TRBD1. The CDR3 spans 12 residues. Trimming at V came to 3 bases and at J to 6 bases, leaving 1 base not matched to a gene. Germline CDR1 SGHKS, CDR2 YYEKEE (reference sequence). The DNA of the CDR3 is TGTGCCAGCAGCTGGACAGGGAATGGCTACACCTTC. This gives the protein CASSWTGNGYTF.

The rearrangement links TRBV7-9 to TRBJ1-2; no clear D. Germline CDR1 is SEHNR and CDR2 is FQNEAQ (reference sequence). The V end lost 6 bases, the J end lost 13 bases, and 15 bases lay between the germline ends. The length of the CDR3 is 11 residues. As DNA, the CDR3 is TGTGCCAGCAGGAGTACGGGGTTTCCCACCTTC. It specifies CASRSTGFPTF.

V usage is TRBV7-9 and J usage is TRBJ2-1, with a weak D call TRBD1 (8 bases). This CDR3 has 15 amino acids. CDR1 is SEHNR, CDR2 FQNEAQ, per germline (reference sequence). Trimming pared 5 bases from V and 7 bases from J, leaving 18 bases between. CDR3 DNA: TGTGCCAGCAGCCAGGGGGCGGGGGTTAGGAATGAGCAGTTCTTC. As protein: CASSQGAGVRNEQFF.

In this sample, this clone turned up once. This same CDR3 is encoded by further DNA sequences in the sample. The genes are TRBV18 and TRBJ1-5; D remains unclear. CDR3 length: 16 amino acids. Germline V gene sequence: CDR1 KGHSH, CDR2 LQKENI. V lost 2 bases to trimming and J lost 0 bases, with 11 bases between them. The CDR3 DNA sequence: TGTGCCAGCTCACCATCCAGCCCAAATAGCAATCAGCCCCAGCATTTT. Translating gives CASSPSSPNSNQPQHF.

The gene calls are TRBV6-5 and TRBJ2-2; possibly TRBD2 for D (7 bases). CDR3 length: 14 residues. V was pared by 7 bases and J by 4 bases, with 13 bases between. Germline lookup yields CDR1 MNHEY and CDR2 SVGAGI. The CDR3 nucleotides are TGTGCCAGCATGAGGGGGAGGGCCACCGGGGAGCTGTTTTTT. As protein: CASMRGRATGELFF.

The CDR3 region has the DNA TGTGCCAGCGAGAACAGGGAGTATGGCTACACCTTC. Translating gives CASENREYGYTF. The V call is TRBV7-2, the J call TRBJ1-2; TRBD1 might be the D (6 bases). V was clipped by 8 bases and J by 5 bases, with 12 bases between them. Germline V gene sequence: CDR1 SGHTA, CDR2 FQGNSA. The CDR3 runs to 12 residues. The whole variable domain, remainder taken from reference TRBV7-2 and TRBJ1-2, is GAGVSQSPSNKVTEKGKDVELRCDPISGHTALYWYRQSLGQGLEFLIYFQGNSAPDKSGLPSDRFSAERTGGSVSTLTIQRTQQEDSAVYLCASENREYGYTFGSGTRLTVV.

V gene TRBV6-6 combines with J gene TRBJ1-5, with unresolved D. The CDR3 consists of 15 residues. The germline V and J ends were trimmed by 0 bases and 7 bases, with 13 bases remaining between them. Germline-derived CDR1 and CDR2 are MNHNY and SVGAGI (reference sequence). In DNA, the CDR3 is TGTGCCAGCAGTTACTCGAGAGGGAGGACCCAGCCCCAGCATTTT. This translates into CASSYSRGRTQPQHF.

The chain joins TRBV2 to TRBJ1-1; a possible D gene is TRBD1 (5 bases). The V gene's germline CDR1 is SNHLY and CDR2 FYNNEI. This CDR3 region has 14 residues. Between the trimmed V and J ends, which lost 0 bases and 7 bases, there was a span of 12 bases. The CDR3 bases are TGTGCCAGCAGTGAAGCGACGGGGCGCGGTGAAGCTTTCTTT. It yields the protein CASSEATGRGEAFF.

V gene TRBV11-3 combines with J gene TRBJ2-3; possible D gene TRBD2, 6 bases. Germline loops: CDR1 SGHNT, CDR2 YENEEA. The CDR3 is 15 amino acids. V was trimmed by 0 bases and J by 4 bases, leaving 11 bases between them. This CDR3 reads CASSLEEGSPDTQYF. CDR3 DNA: TGTGCCAGCAGCTTAGAGGAGGGGAGCCCAGATACGCAGTATTTT.

V gene TRBV18 combines with J gene TRBJ1-4, with D maybe TRBD1 (5 bases). Germline V CDR1 and CDR2: KGHSH, LQKENI. This CDR3 comprises 14 residues. Trimming left V 6 bases short and J 4 bases short, with 12 bases between. CDR3 bases: TGTGCCAGCTCCCCGGGACTCAATAATGAAAAACTGTTTTTT. Translation: CASSPGLNNEKLFF.

V and J are TRBV2 and TRBJ2-2; the D gene could be TRBD1 or TRBD2 (6 bases each). The germline V gene has CDR1 SNHLY and CDR2 FYNNEI. Trimming removed 9 bases from V and 6 bases from J, with 14 bases in between. This CDR3 is 13 amino acids long. The DNA for the CDR3 is TGTGCCAGTAAACTAGGGGGGTCCGGGGAGCTGTTTTTT. Translated, it gives CASKLGGSGELFF.

The chain uses TRBV6-1 and TRBJ2-7; D remains ambiguous. CDR3 length: 15 amino acids. The V end was cut by 3 bases, the J end by 0 bases, with 12 bases between. Germline lookup yields CDR1 MNHNS and CDR2 SASEGT. CDR3 in amino acids: CASSDHSLGSYEQYV. CDR3 nucleotides: TGTGCCAGCAGTGATCACAGTTTGGGCTCCTACGAGCAGTACGTC.

The CDR3 loop is CASSPGTGIYEQYV. The CDR3 nucleotides read TGTGCCAGCAGTCCAGGGACAGGGATTTACGAGCAGTACGTC. The chain employs TRBV6-6 and TRBJ2-7, with 9 bases that match TRBD1. J lost 4 bases, V lost 5 bases, and 6 bases had no gene match. Per the germline V gene, CDR1 is MNHNY and CDR2 is SVGAGI (reference sequence). The CDR3 covers 14 residues.

The chain couples TRBV7-8 to TRBJ2-7, with 9 bases matching TRBD1. Germline V lookup: CDR1 SGHVS, CDR2 FQNEAQ. V gave up 3 bases and J gave up 7 bases; unmatched junction bases: 4. CDR3 length equals 13 residues. CDR3 coding DNA: TGTGCCAGCAGCTTCGACAGGGGGGAAGAGCAGTACGTC. This codes for CASSFDRGEEQYV.

The chain links TRBV27 to TRBJ2-3; no firm D call. V lost 0 bases, J lost 4 bases, and 8 bases lay in between. CDR3 length: 14 amino acids. Germline-derived CDR1 and CDR2 are MNHEY and SMNVEV (reference sequence). CDR3 sequence: CASSLSMWADTQYF. CDR3 in DNA: TGTGCCAGCAGTTTATCGATGTGGGCAGATACGCAGTATTTT.

The chain joins TRBV28 to TRBJ1-4; D perhaps matches TRBD1 (5 bases). Trimming cost V 9 bases and J 5 bases, with 16 bases left between them. The CDR3 contains 14 residues. The germline gives CDR1 MDHEN, CDR2 SYDVKM. This CDR3 reads CASNKGTLNEKLFF. CDR3 nucleotides: TGTGCCAGTAATAAGGGGACCCTCAATGAAAAACTGTTTTTT.

The chain combines TRBV2 with TRBJ1-1; the D is unclear. The germline V gene has CDR1 SNHLY and CDR2 FYNNEI. CDR3 length: 15 residues. Trimming shortened V by 5 bases and J by 0 bases, and 13 bases separated the two germline ends. The CDR3 spells CASSIALALNTEAFF. In DNA form, the CDR3 reads TGTGCCAGCAGTATCGCCCTCGCATTGAACACTGAAGCTTTCTTT.